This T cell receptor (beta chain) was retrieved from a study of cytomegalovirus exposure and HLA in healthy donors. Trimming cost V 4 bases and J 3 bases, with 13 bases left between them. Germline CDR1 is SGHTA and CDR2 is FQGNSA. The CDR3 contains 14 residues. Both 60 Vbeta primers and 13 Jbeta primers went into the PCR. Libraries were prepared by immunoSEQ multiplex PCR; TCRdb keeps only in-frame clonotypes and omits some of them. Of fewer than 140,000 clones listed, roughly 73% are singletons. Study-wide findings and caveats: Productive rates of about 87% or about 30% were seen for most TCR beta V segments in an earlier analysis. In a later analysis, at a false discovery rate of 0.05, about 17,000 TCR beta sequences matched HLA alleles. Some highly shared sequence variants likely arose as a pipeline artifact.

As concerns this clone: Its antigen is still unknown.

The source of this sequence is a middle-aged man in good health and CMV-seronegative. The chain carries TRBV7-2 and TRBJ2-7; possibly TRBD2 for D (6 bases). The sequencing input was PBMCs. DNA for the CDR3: TGTGCCAGCAGCTCCGGGACTTGGGGCTACGAGCAGTACTTC. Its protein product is CASSSGTWGYEQYF.